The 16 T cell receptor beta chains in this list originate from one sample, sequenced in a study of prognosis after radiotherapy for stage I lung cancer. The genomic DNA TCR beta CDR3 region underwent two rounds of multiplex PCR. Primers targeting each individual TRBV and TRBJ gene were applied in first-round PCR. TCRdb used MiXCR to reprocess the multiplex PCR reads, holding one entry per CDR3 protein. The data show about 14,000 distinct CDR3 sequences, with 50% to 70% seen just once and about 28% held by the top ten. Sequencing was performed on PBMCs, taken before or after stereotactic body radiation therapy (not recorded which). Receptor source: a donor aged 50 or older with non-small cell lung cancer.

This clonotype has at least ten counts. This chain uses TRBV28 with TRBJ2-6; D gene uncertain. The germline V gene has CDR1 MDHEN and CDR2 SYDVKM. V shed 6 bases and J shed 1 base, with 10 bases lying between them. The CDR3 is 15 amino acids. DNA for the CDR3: TGTGCCAGCAGCCGCCGGCAATCTGGGGCCAACGTCCTGACTTTC. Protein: CASSRRQSGANVLTF.

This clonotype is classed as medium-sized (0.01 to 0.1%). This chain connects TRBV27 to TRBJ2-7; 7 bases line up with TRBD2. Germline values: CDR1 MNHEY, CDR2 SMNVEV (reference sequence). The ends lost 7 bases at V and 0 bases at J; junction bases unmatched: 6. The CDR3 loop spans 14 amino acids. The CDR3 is CASIVLANSYEQYF. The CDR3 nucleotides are TGTGCCAGCATTGTACTAGCGAACTCCTACGAGCAGTACTTC.

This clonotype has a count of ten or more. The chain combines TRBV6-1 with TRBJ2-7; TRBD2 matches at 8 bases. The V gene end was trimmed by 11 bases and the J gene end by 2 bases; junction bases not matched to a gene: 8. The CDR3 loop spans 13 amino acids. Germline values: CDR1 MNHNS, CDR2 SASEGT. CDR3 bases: TGTGCCGGCTCCGGACTAGCCACCTACGAGCAGTACTTC. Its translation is CAGSGLATYEQYF.

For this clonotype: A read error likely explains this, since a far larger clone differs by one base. CDR3 sequence: CASSWANTGELFF. The CDR3 nucleotides are TGTGCCAGCAGCTGGGCGAACACCGGGGAGCTGTTTTTT. V usage is TRBV7-6 and J usage is TRBJ2-2; D gene uncertain. V was clipped by 4 bases and J by 0 bases, with 3 bases between them. The germline V gene has CDR1 SGHVS and CDR2 FNYEAQ. This CDR3 contains 13 residues.

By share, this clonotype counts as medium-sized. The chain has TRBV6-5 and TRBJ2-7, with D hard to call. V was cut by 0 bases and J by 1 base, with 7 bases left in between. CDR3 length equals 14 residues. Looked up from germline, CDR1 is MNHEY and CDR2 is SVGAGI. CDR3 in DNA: TGTGCCAGCAGTTACTCGGGGTCTTCCTACGAGCAGTACTTC. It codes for CASSYSGSSYEQYF.

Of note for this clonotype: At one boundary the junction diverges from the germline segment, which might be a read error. The DNA of the CDR3 is TGTGCCAGCAGCTTAGCTATCAACACAGATACTCAGTATTTT. The encoded protein is CASSLAINTDTQYF. The chain has TRBV13 and TRBJ2-3; D gene unclear. The CDR3 contains 14 residues. CDR1 is PRHDT and CDR2 is FYEKMQ in the germline V gene (reference sequence).

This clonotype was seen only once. The CDR3 sequence is CASRPDSHSGNTIYF. CDR3 bases: TGCGCCAGCAGACCCGACAGCCACTCTGGAAACACCATATATTTT. The genes are TRBV5-1 and TRBJ1-3, with D possibly matching TRBD1 (5 bases). The V and J ends lost 5 bases and 0 bases respectively, with 12 bases between them. There are 15 residues in the CDR3. Germline V gives CDR1 SGHRS, CDR2 YFSETQ.

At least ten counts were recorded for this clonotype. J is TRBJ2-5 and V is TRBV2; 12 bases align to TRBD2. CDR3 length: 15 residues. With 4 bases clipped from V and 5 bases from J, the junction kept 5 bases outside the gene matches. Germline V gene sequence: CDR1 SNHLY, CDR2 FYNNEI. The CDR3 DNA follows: TGTGCCAGCAGTGGGACTAGCGGGACTAGTGAGACCCAGTACTTC. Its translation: CASSGTSGTSETQYF.

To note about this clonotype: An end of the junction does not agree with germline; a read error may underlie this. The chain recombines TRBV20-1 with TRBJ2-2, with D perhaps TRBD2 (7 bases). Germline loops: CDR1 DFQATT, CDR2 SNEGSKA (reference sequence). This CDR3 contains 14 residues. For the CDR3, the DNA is TGCGGTGCCCTAACACGGGGGGCGGCCGGGGAGCTGTTTTTT. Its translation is CGALTRGAAGELFF.

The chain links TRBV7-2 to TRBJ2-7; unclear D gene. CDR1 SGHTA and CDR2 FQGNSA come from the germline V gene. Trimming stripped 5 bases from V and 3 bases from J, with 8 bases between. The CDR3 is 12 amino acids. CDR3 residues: CASSRPVYEQYF. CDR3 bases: TGTGCCAGCAGCCGCCCCGTCTACGAGCAGTACTTC.

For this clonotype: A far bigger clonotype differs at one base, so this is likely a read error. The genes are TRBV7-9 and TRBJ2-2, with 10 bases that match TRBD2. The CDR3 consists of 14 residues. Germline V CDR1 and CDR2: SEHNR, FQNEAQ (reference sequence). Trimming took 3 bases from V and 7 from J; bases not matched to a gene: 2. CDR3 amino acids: CASSFTSGNGELFF. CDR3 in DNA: TGTGCCAGCAGCTTTACTAGCGGGAACGGGGAGCTGTTTTTT.

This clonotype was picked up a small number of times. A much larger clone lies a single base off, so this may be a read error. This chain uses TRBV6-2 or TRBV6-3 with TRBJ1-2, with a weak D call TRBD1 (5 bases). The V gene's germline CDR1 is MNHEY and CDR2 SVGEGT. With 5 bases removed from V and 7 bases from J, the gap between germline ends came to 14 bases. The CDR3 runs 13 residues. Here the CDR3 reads CASSPGTSGGYTF. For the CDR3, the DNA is TGTGCCAGCAGTCCAGGGACGTCCGGTGGCTACACCTTC.

The CDR3 region is CASSYRNTEAFF. The CDR3 DNA is TGTGCCAGCAGTTATAGGAACACTGAAGCTTTCTTT. The chain uses TRBV12-3 or TRBV12-4 and TRBJ1-1, with unresolved D. The CDR3 loop spans 12 amino acids. Trimming pared 4 bases from V and 1 base from J, leaving 4 bases between.

DNA for the CDR3: TGTGCCAGCAGTGAAGTGCTCTCTGGGGCCAACGTCCTGACTTTC. Its protein product is CASSEVLSGANVLTF. The V call is TRBV6-2 or TRBV6-3, the J call TRBJ2-6; D uncertain. CDR3 length: 15 residues. From germline, CDR1 is MNHEY and CDR2 SVGEGT. V was trimmed by 5 bases and J by 0 bases, leaving 8 bases between them.

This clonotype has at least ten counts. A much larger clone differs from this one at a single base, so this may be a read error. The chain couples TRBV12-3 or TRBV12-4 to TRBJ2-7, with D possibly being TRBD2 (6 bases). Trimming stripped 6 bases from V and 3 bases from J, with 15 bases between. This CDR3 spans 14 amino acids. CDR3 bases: TGTGCCAGCAGGTTGGACGGGGGTTTCTACGAGCAGTACTTC. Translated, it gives CASRLDGGFYEQYF.

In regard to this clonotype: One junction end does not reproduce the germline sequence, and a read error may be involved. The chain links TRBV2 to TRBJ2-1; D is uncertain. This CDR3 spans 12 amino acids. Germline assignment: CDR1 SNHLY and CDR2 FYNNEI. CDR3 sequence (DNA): TGTGCCAGCAGTGAAGCGCGGCAGGATCGGCTCTTC. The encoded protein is CASSEARQDRLF.